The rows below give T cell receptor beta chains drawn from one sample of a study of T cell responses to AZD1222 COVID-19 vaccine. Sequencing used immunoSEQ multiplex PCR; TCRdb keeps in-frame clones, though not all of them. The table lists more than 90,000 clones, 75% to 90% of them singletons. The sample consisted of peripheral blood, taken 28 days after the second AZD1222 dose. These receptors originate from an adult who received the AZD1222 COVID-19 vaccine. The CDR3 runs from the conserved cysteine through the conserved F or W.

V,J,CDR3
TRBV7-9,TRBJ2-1,CASSDTLAGVGDNEQFF
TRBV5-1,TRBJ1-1,CASSPGGSDTEAFF
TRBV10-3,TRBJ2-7,CAISASSYEQYF
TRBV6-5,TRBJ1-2,CASSYSGGANYGYTF
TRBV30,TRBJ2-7,CAWSKGAVPYEQYF
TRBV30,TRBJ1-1,CAWDRGRTEAFF
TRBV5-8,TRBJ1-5,CASSVGAGISNQPQHF
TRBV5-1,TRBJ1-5,CASSWGTGDSNQPQHF
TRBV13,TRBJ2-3,CASSLEGDTDTQYF
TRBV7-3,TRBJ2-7,CASSLQGGTYEQYF
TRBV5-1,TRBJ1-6,CASSSTGGSSPLHF
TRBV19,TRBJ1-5,CASSKEDRGSQPQHF
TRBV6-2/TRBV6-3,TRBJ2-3,CASSHRTSGRIADTQYF
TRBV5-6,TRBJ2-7,CASSFQTGFTYEQYF
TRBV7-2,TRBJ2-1,CASSSSGGAYNEQFF
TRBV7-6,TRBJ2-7,CASSVGQASSYEQYF
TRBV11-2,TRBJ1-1,CASSLSWDYTEAFF
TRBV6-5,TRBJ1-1,CASSYRGGGRAFF
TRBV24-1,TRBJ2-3,CATSEGQGRPDTQYF
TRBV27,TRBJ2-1,CASSLSSTTSSYNEQFF
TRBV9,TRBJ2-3,CASSAGLANTDTQYF
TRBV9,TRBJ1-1,CASSIPRGEAFF
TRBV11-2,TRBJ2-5,CASSQRTSGRYQETQYF
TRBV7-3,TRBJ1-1,CASSPWAVMGTEAFF
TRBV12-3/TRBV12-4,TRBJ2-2,CASSPVAGELFF
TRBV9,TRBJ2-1,CASSVGLANINEQFF
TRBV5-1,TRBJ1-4,CASSLWTGRSFNEKLFF
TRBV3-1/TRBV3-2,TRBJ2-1,CASSQKNLPREQFF
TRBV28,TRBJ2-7,CASSLMEYYEQYF
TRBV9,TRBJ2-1,CASSVGYNEQFF
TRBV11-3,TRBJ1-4,CASSPQTGLNEKLFF
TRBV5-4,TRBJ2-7,CASSFRDGSSYEQYF
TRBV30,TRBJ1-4,CAWDRGLINEKLFF
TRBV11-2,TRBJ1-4,CASSQPGRDRVGEKLFF
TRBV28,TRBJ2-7,CASEPSGDVSYEQYF